Listed below are T cell receptor beta chains from one sample, sequenced in a study of blood T cell repertoires in COVID-19. The method was immunoSEQ multiplex PCR; TCRdb's version includes in-frame clones alone and lacks a portion of them. The sample contains roughly 130,000 clones, about 85% of which appear only once. The source material was peripheral blood. The origin of the receptors is a woman between 65 and 79 years old with COVID-19, enrolled during active disease. The CDR3 runs from the conserved cysteine through the conserved F or W. The D gene is left open where the match is weak. Not every row has a clone size; where given, it reads once, few, many or a size class.

J gene: TRBJ2-6
V gene: TRBV23-1
clone size: NA
D gene: NA
CDR3 protein: CASSPGILGGANVLTF
CDR3 DNA: TGCGCCAGCAGCCCAGGGATCTTAGGAGGGGCCAACGTCCTGACTTTC

J gene: TRBJ1-5
V gene: TRBV7-2
clone size: NA
D gene: NA
CDR3 protein: CASSLSAGTFSNQPQHF
CDR3 DNA: TGTGCCAGCAGCCTAAGCGCCGGGACATTTAGCAATCAGCCCCAGCATTTT

J gene: TRBJ1-5
V gene: TRBV6-5
clone size: NA
D gene: NA
CDR3 protein: CASRQGGGSNQPQHF
CDR3 DNA: TGTGCCAGCCGCCAGGGAGGGGGTAGCAATCAGCCCCAGCATTTT

J gene: TRBJ1-2
V gene: TRBV28
clone size: NA
D gene: TRBD1
CDR3 protein: CASKIGQGALGYTF
CDR3 DNA: TGTGCCAGCAAAATCGGACAGGGGGCCCTAGGCTACACCTTC

J gene: TRBJ1-4
V gene: TRBV4-2
clone size: NA
D gene: NA
CDR3 protein: CASSGVAQGQNEKLFF
CDR3 DNA: TGTGCCAGCAGCGGGGTGGCACAGGGTCAAAATGAAAAACTGTTTTTT

J gene: TRBJ2-3
V gene: TRBV15
clone size: once
D gene: NA
CDR3 protein: CATSRVLGGGTDTQYF
CDR3 DNA: TGTGCCACCAGCAGAGTACTCGGGGGAGGCACAGATACGCAGTATTTT

J gene: TRBJ2-2
V gene: TRBV7-2
clone size: NA
D gene: TRBD2
CDR3 protein: CASSLASGGANTGELFF
CDR3 DNA: TGTGCCAGCAGCTTAGCTAGCGGGGGGGCGAACACCGGGGAGCTGTTTTTT

J gene: TRBJ1-1
V gene: TRBV7-2
clone size: NA
D gene: NA
CDR3 protein: CASSYLRETEAFF
CDR3 DNA: TGTGCCAGCAGCTACTTACGGGAAACTGAAGCTTTCTTT

J gene: TRBJ2-6
V gene: TRBV7-3
clone size: NA
D gene: TRBD2
CDR3 protein: CASSARGGAGANVLTF
CDR3 DNA: TGTGCCAGCAGCGCCCGTGGGGGGGCTGGGGCCAACGTCCTGACTTTC

J gene: TRBJ1-1
V gene: TRBV7-8
clone size: few
D gene: NA
CDR3 protein: CASTGSSTKGTEAFF
CDR3 DNA: TGTGCCAGCACCGGCTCCAGCACCAAGGGGACTGAAGCTTTCTTT

J gene: TRBJ1-2
V gene: TRBV5-1
clone size: NA
D gene: NA
CDR3 protein: CASSLGGPTEYYGYTF
CDR3 DNA: TGCGCCAGCAGCTTGGGGGGCCCGACAGAATACTATGGCTACACCTTC

J gene: TRBJ1-2
V gene: TRBV6-5
clone size: medium-sized
D gene: TRBD1
CDR3 protein: CASTRGGQGRYGYTF
CDR3 DNA: TGTGCCAGCACGCGAGGGGGACAGGGACGCTATGGCTACACCTTC

J gene: TRBJ2-2
V gene: TRBV4-1
clone size: once
D gene: TRBD2
CDR3 protein: CASSQVSGGAGLTGELFF
CDR3 DNA: TGCGCCAGCAGCCAAGTCTCCGGCGGAGCGGGGCTCACCGGGGAGCTGTTTTTT

J gene: TRBJ2-3
V gene: TRBV29-1
clone size: NA
D gene: NA
CDR3 protein: CSVDRETDTQYF
CDR3 DNA: TGCAGCGTTGACCGTGAGACAGATACGCAGTATTTT

J gene: TRBJ2-5
V gene: TRBV7-8
clone size: NA
D gene: TRBD2
CDR3 protein: CAITTSGGTETQYF
CDR3 DNA: TGTGCCATCACGACTAGCGGGGGGACAGAGACCCAGTACTTC

J gene: TRBJ1-1
V gene: TRBV30
clone size: NA
D gene: NA
CDR3 protein: CAWSAGGNTEAFF
CDR3 DNA: TGTGCCTGGAGCGCCGGGGGGAACACTGAAGCTTTCTTT

J gene: TRBJ1-6
V gene: TRBV6-5
clone size: NA
D gene: TRBD1
CDR3 protein: CASSYHRGGSNSPLHF
CDR3 DNA: TGTGCCAGCAGTTACCACAGGGGGGGGAGTAATTCACCCCTCCACTTT

J gene: TRBJ2-1
V gene: TRBV6-5
clone size: NA
D gene: NA
CDR3 protein: CASSAKPRGSEQFF
CDR3 DNA: TGTGCCAGCAGCGCGAAGCCCAGGGGATCTGAGCAGTTCTTC

J gene: TRBJ1-2
V gene: TRBV7-6
clone size: NA
D gene: TRBD1
CDR3 protein: CASSYDPGQGRGYTF
CDR3 DNA: TGTGCCAGCAGCTACGACCCGGGACAGGGACGTGGCTACACCTTC

J gene: TRBJ1-5
V gene: TRBV6-1
clone size: NA
D gene: NA
CDR3 protein: CASSDRGGGQPQHF
CDR3 DNA: TGTGCCAGCAGTGATAGGGGGGGAGGACAGCCCCAGCATTTT

J gene: TRBJ1-4
V gene: TRBV2
clone size: NA
D gene: NA
CDR3 protein: CASSDVREEKLFF
CDR3 DNA: TGTGCCAGCAGTGATGTGAGGGAGGAAAAACTGTTTTTT

J gene: TRBJ2-3
V gene: TRBV20-1
clone size: NA
D gene: NA
CDR3 protein: CSASRQLASTDTQYF
CDR3 DNA: TGCAGTGCTAGTAGGCAGTTAGCTAGCACAGATACGCAGTATTTT

J gene: TRBJ1-6
V gene: TRBV11-3
clone size: NA
D gene: NA
CDR3 protein: CASSLGRNSPLHF
CDR3 DNA: TGTGCCAGCAGCTTAGGCAGAAATTCACCCCTCCACTTT

J gene: TRBJ2-7
V gene: TRBV5-1
clone size: NA
D gene: TRBD2
CDR3 protein: CASSHSGLGYEQYF
CDR3 DNA: TGCGCCAGCAGCCACAGCGGACTAGGCTACGAGCAGTACTTC

J gene: TRBJ2-2
V gene: TRBV19
clone size: once
D gene: TRBD2
CDR3 protein: CASYAGLAGGPDRELFF
CDR3 DNA: TGTGCCAGTTACGCTGGACTAGCGGGGGGTCCCGACCGGGAGCTGTTTTTT

J gene: TRBJ2-1
V gene: TRBV9
clone size: NA
D gene: NA
CDR3 protein: CASSGTNNEQFF
CDR3 DNA: TGTGCCAGCAGCGGGACTAACAATGAGCAGTTCTTC

J gene: TRBJ1-1
V gene: TRBV6-5
clone size: once
D gene: TRBD1
CDR3 protein: CASSSRQGLTTWAFF
CDR3 DNA: TGTGCCAGCAGTTCACGACAGGGGCTAACTACTTGGGCTTTCTTT

J gene: TRBJ2-6
V gene: TRBV5-5
clone size: few
D gene: NA
CDR3 protein: CASSRPGHSKGANVLTF
CDR3 DNA: TGTGCCAGCAGCCGACCGGGACATTCGAAAGGGGCCAACGTCCTGACTTTC

J gene: TRBJ1-2
V gene: TRBV5-1
clone size: NA
D gene: NA
CDR3 protein: CASSSSSDSSYGYTF
CDR3 DNA: TGCGCCAGCAGCTCAAGCTCGGACAGCTCCTATGGCTACACCTTC

J gene: TRBJ1-5
V gene: TRBV29-1
clone size: NA
D gene: NA
CDR3 protein: CSVGGDANQPQHF
CDR3 DNA: TGCAGCGTTGGGGGGGACGCCAATCAGCCCCAGCATTTT

J gene: TRBJ1-1
V gene: TRBV5-1
clone size: NA
D gene: TRBD1
CDR3 protein: CASTGQMNTEAFF
CDR3 DNA: TGCGCCAGTACGGGACAGATGAACACTGAAGCTTTCTTT

J gene: TRBJ1-2
V gene: TRBV12-3/TRBV12-4
clone size: NA
D gene: NA
CDR3 protein: CASSLGGGSYTF
CDR3 DNA: TGTGCCAGCAGTTTAGGCGGCGGTAGCTACACCTTC

J gene: TRBJ2-7
V gene: TRBV5-1
clone size: few
D gene: NA
CDR3 protein: CASYRDTNSYEQYF
CDR3 DNA: TGCGCCAGCTACCGGGACACCAACTCCTACGAGCAGTACTTC

J gene: TRBJ1-5
V gene: TRBV4-2
clone size: NA
D gene: NA
CDR3 protein: CASSQEQGGNQPQHF
CDR3 DNA: TGTGCCAGCAGCCAGGAACAGGGTGGCAATCAGCCCCAGCATTTT

J gene: TRBJ1-5
V gene: TRBV7-9
clone size: NA
D gene: NA
CDR3 protein: CASSLSEDQPQHF
CDR3 DNA: TGTGCCAGCAGCTTATCCGAGGATCAGCCCCAGCATTTT

J gene: TRBJ1-1
V gene: TRBV5-6
clone size: few
D gene: NA
CDR3 protein: CASSLGFSGTEAFF
CDR3 DNA: TGTGCCAGCAGCTTAGGGTTCAGCGGCACTGAAGCTTTCTTT

J gene: TRBJ2-7
V gene: TRBV6-2/TRBV6-3
clone size: NA
D gene: TRBD2
CDR3 protein: CASSSPSGGLSSYEQYF
CDR3 DNA: TGTGCCAGCAGTTCGCCTAGCGGGGGCCTAAGCTCCTACGAGCAGTACTTC

J gene: TRBJ1-1
V gene: TRBV7-3
clone size: NA
D gene: TRBD1
CDR3 protein: CASGRGANTEAFF
CDR3 DNA: TGTGCCAGCGGCAGGGGGGCGAACACTGAAGCTTTCTTT

J gene: TRBJ2-5
V gene: TRBV5-1
clone size: NA
D gene: NA
CDR3 protein: CASSPSGVGETQYF
CDR3 DNA: TGCGCCAGCAGCCCCTCCGGGGTTGGAGAGACCCAGTACTTC

J gene: TRBJ1-2
V gene: TRBV6-2/TRBV6-3
clone size: NA
D gene: NA
CDR3 protein: CASSYSSVSGYTF
CDR3 DNA: TGTGCCAGCAGTTACTCTTCAGTGTCTGGCTACACCTTC

J gene: TRBJ2-2
V gene: TRBV11-2
clone size: NA
D gene: NA
CDR3 protein: CASSLTGGTGELFF
CDR3 DNA: TGTGCCAGCAGCTTAACCGGGGGCACCGGGGAGCTGTTTTTT